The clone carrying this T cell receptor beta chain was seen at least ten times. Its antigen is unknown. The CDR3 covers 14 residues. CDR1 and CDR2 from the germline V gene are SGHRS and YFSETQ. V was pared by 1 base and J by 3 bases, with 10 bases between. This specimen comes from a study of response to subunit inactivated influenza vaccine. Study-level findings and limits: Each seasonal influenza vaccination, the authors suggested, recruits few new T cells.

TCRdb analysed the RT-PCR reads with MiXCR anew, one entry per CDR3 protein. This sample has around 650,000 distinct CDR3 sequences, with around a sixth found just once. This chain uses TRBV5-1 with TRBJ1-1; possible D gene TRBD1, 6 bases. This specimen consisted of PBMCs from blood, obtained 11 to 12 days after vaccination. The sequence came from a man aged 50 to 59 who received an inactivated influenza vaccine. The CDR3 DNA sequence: TGCGCCAGCAGCTTGTCGGGGGCCTACACTGAAGCTTTCTTT. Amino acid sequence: CASSLSGAYTEAFF. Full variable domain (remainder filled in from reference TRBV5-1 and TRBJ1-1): KAGVTQTPRYLIKTRGQQVTLSCSPISGHRSVSWYQQTPGQGLQFLFEYFSETQRNKGNFPGRFSGRQFSNSRSEMNVSTLELGDSALYLCASSLSGAYTEAFFGQGTRLTVV.